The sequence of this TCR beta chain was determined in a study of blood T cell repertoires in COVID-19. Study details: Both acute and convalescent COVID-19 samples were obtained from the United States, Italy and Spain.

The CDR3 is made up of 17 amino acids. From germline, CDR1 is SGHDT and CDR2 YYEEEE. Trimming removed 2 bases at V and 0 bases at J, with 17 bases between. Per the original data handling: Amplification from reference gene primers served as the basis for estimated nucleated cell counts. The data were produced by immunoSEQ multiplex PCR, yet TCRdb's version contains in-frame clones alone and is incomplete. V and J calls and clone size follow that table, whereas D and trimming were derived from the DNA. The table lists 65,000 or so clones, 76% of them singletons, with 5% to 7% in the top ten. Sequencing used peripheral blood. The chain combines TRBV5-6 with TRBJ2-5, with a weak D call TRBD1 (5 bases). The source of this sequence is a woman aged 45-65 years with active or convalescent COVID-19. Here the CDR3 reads CASSFFPNRPYQETQYF. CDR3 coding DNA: TGTGCCAGCAGCTTTTTCCCAAACAGGCCGTACCAAGAGACCCAGTACTTC.